This TCR beta chain was found in a study of cytomegalovirus exposure and HLA in healthy donors. Study at large: When over 300 donors were genotyped, over 80% of them were found to fall in the Caucasian-associated ancestry cluster.

Germline CDR1 SSHAT, CDR2 FNYEAQ (reference sequence). Trimming removed 5 bases from V and 5 bases from J, with 21 bases in between. This CDR3 is 17 amino acids long. Study-wide results and limits: The study found most TCR sequences rare, yet found some public TCRs in many donors. In vitro experiments confirmed that three CMV-associated chains were specific for CMV antigens.

PCR amplification relied on 60 Vbeta primers (plus 13 Jbeta primers). The method was immunoSEQ multiplex PCR; TCRdb's version includes in-frame clones alone and lacks a portion of them. Found here are 250,000 to 350,000 clones, 75% to 90% of them singletons; the top ten hold less than 0.4%. Remarks on this clone: What it binds is unknown.

The specimen was PBMCs. This TCR derives from a girl aged 2-10 years in good health and CMV-seronegative. The rearrangement uses TRBV7-7 and TRBJ2-2; D possibly corresponds to TRBD1 (6 bases). CDR3 sequence (DNA): TGTGCCAGCAGCCCTAGCCTCGACAGGACACGAACCGGGGAGCTGTTTTTT. Protein product: CASSPSLDRTRTGELFF.